Each of the 8 T cell receptor beta chains below was sequenced from the same sample in a study of blood T cell repertoires in COVID-19. TCRdb's table, derived via immunoSEQ multiplex PCR, lists solely in-frame clones and lacks some. This table holds hundreds of thousands of clones, approximately 88% found once. Sequenced sample: PBMCs or T cells enriched from blood (not recorded which). Receptor source: a man between 60 and 75 years old who had recovered from COVID-19.

This clone came up once. The rearrangement uses TRBV6-5 and TRBJ2-7; 7 bases match TRBD1. The CDR3 has 14 amino acids. Germline V gene data show CDR1 as MNHEY and CDR2 as SVGAGI. Trimming removed 5 bases from V and 7 bases from J; junction bases left unmatched: 11. CDR3 sequence (DNA): TGTGCCAGCAGTCCAGGGGGTTACCCCATAGAGCAGTACTTC. Protein sequence: CASSPGGYPIEQYF.

V and J are TRBV4-1 and TRBJ1-5; the match to TRBD1 covers 8 bases. There are 16 residues in the CDR3. From germline, CDR1 is MGHRA and CDR2 YSYEKL. V shed 1 base and J 7 bases; nucleotides not matched to a gene: 9. CDR3 in amino acids: CASSQGTQGARQPQHF. CDR3 DNA: TGCGCCAGCAGCCAAGGGACCCAGGGGGCTCGGCAGCCCCAGCATTTT.

This chain connects TRBV7-3 to TRBJ2-5; maybe TRBD1 (6 bases). V was pared by 1 base and J by 3 bases, with 6 bases between. CDR3 length: 13 amino acids. Germline loops: CDR1 SGHTA, CDR2 FQGTGA. This chain's CDR3 is CASSLRQEETQYF. The CDR3 region has the DNA TGTGCCAGCAGCTTAAGACAGGAAGAGACCCAGTACTTC.

The genes are TRBV25-1 and TRBJ2-5; 13 bases match TRBD2. Looked up from germline, CDR1 is MGHDK and CDR2 is SYGVNS. Germline trimming cut 3 bases from V and 4 bases from J; bases unmatched to any gene: 8. The CDR3 is 17 residues long. CDR3: CASSDPGLAGVLETQYF. In DNA, the CDR3 is TGTGCCAGCAGTGACCCCGGACTAGCGGGAGTTCTAGAGACCCAGTACTTC. The full variable domain, completed using reference TRBV25-1 and TRBJ2-5, is EADIYQTPRYLVIGTGKKITLECSQTMGHDKMYWYQQDPGMELHLIHYSYGVNSTEKGDLSSESTVSRIRTEHFPLTLESARPSHTSQYLCASSDPGLAGVLETQYFGPGTRLLVL.

The chain employs TRBV3-1 (or the pseudogene TRBV3-2) and TRBJ2-7, with 10 bases identical to TRBD1. Germline CDR1 reads LGHDT; CDR2 reads YNNKEL (reference sequence). The V and J ends lost 4 bases and 3 bases, in that order; junction bases with no gene match: 6. CDR3 length equals 15 residues. The CDR3 loop is CASSLGTGDVYEQYF. CDR3 bases: TGTGCCAGCAGCCTCGGGACAGGGGACGTCTACGAGCAGTACTTC.

This clone was counted a few times. CDR3 protein: CASSLRDRPNEKLFF. The CDR3 bases are TGTGCCAGCAGTTTAAGGGACAGGCCTAATGAAAAACTGTTTTTT. V and J are TRBV28 and TRBJ1-4, with 8 bases fitting TRBD1. V trimming: 2 bases; J trimming: 3 bases; junction bases outside the gene matches: 2. The germline V gene encodes CDR1 MDHEN and CDR2 SYDVKM. The CDR3 runs 15 residues.

The gene calls are TRBV20-1 and TRBJ2-7; 11 nucleotides align to TRBD2. Germline trimming cut 3 bases from V and 4 bases from J; bases unmatched to any gene: 8. Germline V CDR1 and CDR2: DFQATT, SNEGSKA (reference sequence). The CDR3 runs 15 residues. The CDR3 DNA reads as TGCAGTGCTAGTCGGACTAGCGGGCTGAAATACGAGCAGTACTTC. Amino acids: CSASRTSGLKYEQYF.

The J gene is TRBJ2-1, the V gene TRBV19; TRBD1 agrees at 7 bases. With V trimmed by 5 bases and J by 4 bases, 5 bases remained unmatched. The germline gives CDR1 LNHDA, CDR2 SQIVND (reference sequence). CDR3 length equals 14 residues. DNA for the CDR3: TGTGCCAGTAGTCCGGGACAGAGATACAATGAGCAGTTCTTC. This translates into CASSPGQRYNEQFF. The whole variable domain, filled in from reference TRBV19 and TRBJ2-1, reads DGGITQSPKYLFRKEGQNVTLSCEQNLNHDAMYWYRQDPGQGLRLIYYSQIVNDFQKGDIAEGYSVSREKKESFPLTVTSAQKNPTAFYLCASSPGQRYNEQFFGPGTRLTVL.